The text below deals with one TCR beta chain. There is no known antigen for this receptor. Base quality data are lacking; no much larger clone is found one base away. This entry belongs to a study of TIL therapy for anti-PD-1-resistant metastatic lung cancer (dated by TCRdb to the early 2020s). Some background on the complete study: Enrolled patients had a median age of 54 years (range about 35-85) and a median tumor PD-L1 proportion score of approximately 6.2%. The cohort was composed predominantly of lung adenocarcinoma, with four EGFR-mutant and two ALK-rearranged tumors included, and half of patients were identified as current or former smokers. A median non-synonymous tumor mutation burden of approximately 1.4 mutations per megabase was determined across the cohort by whole-exome sequencing. Clonotypes were tracked across tumor, expanded TIL product and serial blood samples by T cell receptor beta sequencing of tumor and peripheral blood. What the work shows at the level of the full study, not this receptor alone: TIL culture showed high clonal turnover, with many enriched product clones undetected in the baseline tumor, suggesting clonal contraction rather than faithful expansion. The study protocol defined all tumor marker inferences as exploratory. The cohort was highly selected, with more treatment-naive, never-smoker and oncogene-addicted patients than typical, limiting generalizability. Higher clonality and lower diversity were observed in expanded TIL cultures than in baseline intratumoral T cells (median clonality around 5.7% vs 31%, p < 0.0001).

TCR beta CDR3 regions were amplified from genomic DNA by bias-controlled multiplex PCR with the immunoSEQ v3 hsTCRB kit. TCR libraries were sequenced on an Illumina NextSeq 500 to about 1.8 million read pairs for survey level or roughly 4.5-6 million for deep level. Per the authors' processing: The immunoSEQ Analyzer software assigned V, D and J genes, filtered out non-productive sequences, and reported clonality. Repertoires were compared by productive Simpson clonality and by the Morisita overlap index of productive TRB rearrangements between infused TIL and blood. TCRdb's version of the immuneACCESS table is confined to in-frame rearrangements and falls short of the full clone set. An unresolved V gene accounts for under half of the shortfall where checked; the remainder is of unknown origin. V, J and clone size are those of that table, while D and trimming were read from the DNA. Present in this sample are around 100,000 clones, under 70% of which were seen just once. The ten most abundant clones make up 11% of the sample.

The CDR3 holds 13 amino acids from the cysteine to the phenylalanine. Here the CDR3 DNA is all that survives: 39 bases in frame from base 1. Trimming removed 5 bases from V and 4 bases from J; the gene matches leave 4 bases unexplained. As encoded in the germline V gene (reference sequence), CDR1 is SGHAT while CDR2 is FQDESV. This specimen's time point label, interpreted: pre-treatment sample, taken before nivolumab and TIL therapy. Baseline tumor samples were excised metastases, mostly pleural nodules or supraclavicular lymph nodes, from the same resection used to grow TIL. Before any PD-1/PD-L1 blockade was given, tumors were harvested, nivolumab was then administered, and patients who progressed went on to receive lymphodepletion, an infusion of expanded TIL, and IL-2. A phase I trial run at two centers enrolled adults with stage 4 NSCLC between 2017 and January 2020. The samples were obtained from a phase I trial that was single-arm and open-label and tested tumor-infiltrating lymphocyte therapy combined with nivolumab in advanced non-small cell lung cancer. For each resected tumor, portions were snap-frozen in liquid nitrogen and kept at -80 degrees C. Using laser-capture macrodissection, tumor regions of interest were selected on H&E sections, then pulverized into approximately 16 mg aliquots and extracted using Qiagen Allprep kits.

The chain is made from TRBV11-1 and TRBJ2-5, with 7 middle bases fitting TRBD1. The clonotype comes from a person aged 25-80 years with non-small cell lung cancer. The sequencing here drew on tumor tissue, taken at baseline. The nucleotide sequence reads as follows: TGTGCCAGCAGCAGACACAGGGGAGAGACCCAGTACTTC. Protein translation: CASSRHRGETQYF.